The next 30 T cell receptor beta chains were all read from a single sample in a study of blood T cell repertoires in COVID-19. This table comes from immunoSEQ multiplex PCR, and its TCRdb copy is limited to in-frame clones, with some not included. This table holds over 25,000 clones, 84% found once. The sequenced material came from peripheral blood. Source of these receptors: a woman of 80 years or more with acute or convalescent COVID-19.

The rearrangement joins TRBV20-1 to TRBJ2-1, with D perhaps TRBD2 (6 bases). Trimming pared 3 bases from V and 5 bases from J, leaving 8 bases between. Germline CDR1 and CDR2: DFQATT and SNEGSKA (reference sequence). The CDR3 has 12 residues. The CDR3 is CSASRTNNEQFF. CDR3 sequence (DNA): TGCAGTGCTAGTCGGACTAACAATGAGCAGTTCTTC.

The rearrangement uses TRBV5-1 and TRBJ2-5; a possible D gene is TRBD1 (6 bases). Trimming pared 2 bases from V and 3 bases from J, leaving 11 bases between. Germline CDR1 is SGHRS and CDR2 is YFSETQ. This CDR3 has 14 amino acids. CDR3 residues: CASSLRAGEETQYF. For the CDR3, the DNA is TGCGCCAGCAGCTTACGGGCAGGGGAAGAGACCCAGTACTTC.

The rearrangement uses TRBV25-1 and TRBJ1-1; D is undetermined. CDR3 length equals 13 residues. Per germline, CDR1 MGHDK and CDR2 SYGVNS. The germline V and J ends were trimmed by 5 bases and 0 bases, with 7 bases remaining between them. The CDR3 DNA reads as TGTGCCAGCAGTCGAGGGTTGAACACTGAAGCTTTCTTT. Protein: CASSRGLNTEAFF. The variable domain in full, completed from reference TRBV25-1 and TRBJ1-1, reads EADIYQTPRYLVIGTGKKITLECSQTMGHDKMYWYQQDPGMELHLIHYSYGVNSTEKGDLSSESTVSRIRTEHFPLTLESARPSHTSQYLCASSRGLNTEAFFGQGTRLTVV.

This chain connects TRBV12-3 or TRBV12-4 to TRBJ2-5; weak D call: TRBD1 (6 bases). Trimming cost V 5 bases and J 5 bases, with 12 bases left between them. The CDR3 covers 13 residues. For the CDR3, the DNA is TGTGCCAGCAGTGGCAGGGGCGGGGAGACCCAGTACTTC. It yields the protein CASSGRGGETQYF.

The chain links TRBV5-5 to TRBJ2-3; 8 nucleotides line up with TRBD1. Trimming cost V 3 bases and J 2 bases; bases outside gene matches: 8. The germline V gene has CDR1 SGHKS and CDR2 YYEKEE (reference sequence). The CDR3 covers 16 residues. DNA for the CDR3: TGTGCCAGCAGCTACTTTTGGGGACAGGCCACAGATACGCAGTATTTT. Its protein product is CASSYFWGQATDTQYF.

The chain couples TRBV5-1 to TRBJ1-6; 7 bases fit TRBD1. This CDR3 has 17 amino acids. Germline V gene data show CDR1 as SGHRS and CDR2 as YFSETQ. The V gene end was trimmed by 1 base and the J gene end by 7 bases; junction bases not matched to a gene: 11. DNA of the CDR3: TGCGCCAGCAGCTTGAAGGGTGGGGGACAGAGGAATTCACCCCTCCACTTT. Protein product: CASSLKGGGQRNSPLHF.

The chain carries TRBV7-2 and TRBJ2-5; D gene ambiguous. V shed 5 bases and J shed 5 bases, with 9 bases lying between them. This CDR3 region has 12 residues. Germline V gives CDR1 SGHTA, CDR2 FQGNSA. The CDR3 DNA follows: TGTGCCAGCAGCCCCATCCGGGAGACCCAGTACTTC. Translation: CASSPIRETQYF.

This rearrangement joins TRBV11-2 to TRBJ1-1; TRBD1 might be the D (6 bases). The length of the CDR3 is 15 residues. V dropped 5 bases and J dropped 1 base, with 14 bases sitting between them. Germline CDR1 reads SGHAT; CDR2 reads FQNNGV. CDR3 DNA sequence: TGTGCCAGCAGCCGAACGGGACAACAGAACACTGAAGCTTTCTTT. The encoded protein is CASSRTGQQNTEAFF. Complete variable domain (other parts from reference TRBV11-2 and TRBJ1-1): EAGVAQSPRYKIIEKRQSVAFWCNPISGHATLYWYQQILGQGPKLLIQFQNNGVVDDSQLPKDRFSAERLKGVDSTLKIQPAKLEDSAVYLCASSRTGQQNTEAFFGQGTRLTVV.

The chain's CDR3 is CAISDQTLSPYEQYF. As DNA, the CDR3 is TGTGCCATCAGTGATCAGACTCTCAGCCCCTACGAGCAGTACTTC. The rearrangement uses TRBV10-3 and TRBJ2-7; D remains ambiguous. The germline V gene has CDR1 ENHRY and CDR2 SYGVKD. Trimming cost V 3 bases and J 2 bases, with 14 bases left between them. The CDR3 loop spans 15 amino acids.

The V and J genes are TRBV24-1 and TRBJ1-5; D gene ambiguous. CDR3 length equals 16 residues. Trimming stripped 4 bases from V and 6 bases from J, with 18 bases between. Germline V CDR1 and CDR2: KGHDR, SFDVKD. The CDR3: CATSDRRIPGVQPQHF. The CDR3 bases are TGTGCCACCAGTGACCGCAGGATCCCGGGAGTTCAGCCCCAGCATTTT.

The rearrangement links TRBV11-2 to TRBJ2-1, with D possibly TRBD2 on 5 matching bases. Deletions cut 3 bases from V and 10 bases from J, with 7 bases between. CDR3 length: 11 residues. The germline CDR1 and CDR2 sequences are SGHAT and FQNNGV. The CDR3 loop reads CASSFGGEQFF. For the CDR3, the DNA is TGTGCCAGCAGCTTTGGCGGGGAGCAGTTCTTC.

The V call is TRBV24-1, the J call TRBJ2-5; 7 nucleotides agree with TRBD1. V dropped 0 bases and J dropped 1; count of bases not matched to a gene: 4. Germline V gene lookup returns CDR1 KGHDR and CDR2 SFDVKD. The CDR3 length is 16 residues. CDR3 DNA: TGTGCCACCAGTGATTTGAGGACAGGTTCCCAAGAGACCCAGTACTTC. This translates into CATSDLRTGSQETQYF.

This chain links TRBV11-1 with TRBJ2-2; 10 bases align to TRBD1. Germline V lookup: CDR1 SGHAT, CDR2 FQDESV (reference sequence). V lost 3 bases, J lost 0 bases, and 1 base stayed unmatched. This CDR3 comprises 16 residues. The CDR3 DNA sequence: TGTGCCAGCAGCTTGGGGACAGGGGCGAACACCGGGGAGCTGTTTTTT. It is translated as CASSLGTGANTGELFF.

V usage is TRBV29-1 and J usage is TRBJ2-7; possibly TRBD2 for D (5 bases). The V and J ends lost 0 bases and 2 bases respectively, with 8 bases between them. The germline V gene has CDR1 SQVTM and CDR2 ANQGSEA. The CDR3 loop spans 13 amino acids. For the CDR3, the DNA is TGCAGCGTTGAAGATACCGGGGCCTACGAGCAGTACTTC. It codes for CSVEDTGAYEQYF.

The V and J genes are TRBV11-2 and TRBJ2-1; 9 nucleotides agree with TRBD2. This CDR3 spans 15 amino acids. After removal of 6 bases from V and 4 bases from J, the junction contained 7 bases not matched to a gene. Germline lookup yields CDR1 SGHAT and CDR2 FQNNGV. The CDR3 loop reads CASRSLAGPYNEQFF. The CDR3 DNA is TGTGCCAGCAGGTCGCTAGCGGGACCATACAATGAGCAGTTCTTC.

V gene TRBV2 combines with J gene TRBJ1-5, with a possible D match to TRBD1 (5 bases). Germline loops: CDR1 SNHLY, CDR2 FYNNEI. Trimming removed 8 bases from V and 3 bases from J, with 11 bases in between. This CDR3 contains 13 residues. The CDR3 protein is CASGRQNNQPQHF. In DNA, the CDR3 is TGTGCCAGCGGCCGACAGAACAATCAGCCCCAGCATTTT.

The gene calls are TRBV19 and TRBJ2-4; TRBD1 is a possible D gene (5 bases). CDR1 is LNHDA, CDR2 SQIVND, per germline (reference sequence). This CDR3 is built from 13 residues. V lost 5 bases and J lost 10, with 15 bases in between. CDR3 protein: CASSQGQGWIQYF. DNA of the CDR3: TGTGCCAGTAGTCAGGGCCAAGGGTGGATTCAGTACTTC.

The chain joins TRBV19 to TRBJ1-1, with unresolved D. CDR1 is LNHDA and CDR2 is SQIVND in the germline V gene (reference sequence). The CDR3 extends over 14 amino acids. Trimming cost V 1 base and J 1 base, with 7 bases left between them. The DNA for the CDR3 is TGTGCCAGTAGTATAGGACGCGGGAACACTGAAGCTTTCTTT. It encodes CASSIGRGNTEAFF.

This sequence joins TRBV29-1 and TRBJ2-1; 10 bases align to TRBD2. V gave up 6 bases and J gave up 9 bases; unmatched junction bases: 14. CDR3 length equals 15 residues. Germline assignment: CDR1 SQVTM and CDR2 ANQGSEA. CDR3 nucleotides: TGCAGCGTCGCTAGCGGGAGCGGATCCCTTAGTGAGCAGTTCTTC. This codes for CSVASGSGSLSEQFF.

J is TRBJ1-2 and V is TRBV2; perhaps TRBD1 as D (5 bases). V was shortened by 3 bases and J by 3 bases, with 14 bases between the two germline ends. Germline V gene data show CDR1 as SNHLY and CDR2 as FYNNEI. The CDR3 covers 15 residues. For the CDR3, the DNA is TGTGCCAGCAGTGAGGGACTCGCCAGGGACTATGGCTACACCTTC. Amino acids: CASSEGLARDYGYTF. The whole variable domain, filled in from reference TRBV2 and TRBJ1-2, reads EPEVTQTPSHQVTQMGQEVILRCVPISNHLYFYWYRQILGQKVEFLVSFYNNEISEKSEIFDDQFSVERPDGSNFTLKIRSTKLEDSAMYFCASSEGLARDYGYTFGSGTRLTVV.

The chain carries TRBV24-1 and TRBJ1-5, with TRBD1 matching over 9 bases. Germline lookup yields CDR1 KGHDR and CDR2 SFDVKD. The CDR3 runs 16 residues. V shed 3 bases, J shed 6 bases, and the junction held 8 bases outside the gene matches. DNA of the CDR3: TGTGCCACCAGTGATACCACGGGACAGGGCGGTCAGCCCCAGCATTTT. It translates to CATSDTTGQGGQPQHF.

The J gene is TRBJ2-7, the V gene TRBV27; 10 nucleotides align to TRBD1. The CDR3 runs to 16 residues. Germline loops: CDR1 MNHEY, CDR2 SMNVEV (reference sequence). Trimming took 3 bases from V and 2 from J; bases not matched to a gene: 7. The CDR3 spells CASSFSRGQGTYEQYF. CDR3 sequence (DNA): TGTGCCAGCAGTTTTAGTAGGGGACAGGGGACCTACGAGCAGTACTTC.

The chain has TRBV6-5 and TRBJ1-4; D is unclear. Between the trimmed V and J ends, which lost 2 bases and 7 bases, there was a span of 11 bases. Germline values: CDR1 MNHEY, CDR2 SVGAGI. This CDR3 has 14 residues. The CDR3 sequence: CASSYGDGGEKLFF. For the CDR3, the DNA is TGTGCCAGCAGTTACGGGGATGGAGGTGAAAAACTGTTTTTT.

This sequence joins TRBV3-1 (or the pseudogene TRBV3-2) and TRBJ1-4; 10 bases map to TRBD1. Germline CDR1 and CDR2: LGHDT and YNNKEL (reference sequence). The J segment lost 8 bases and the V segment lost 4 bases, leaving 7 bases of the junction unmatched. The CDR3 spans 15 residues. The DNA of the CDR3 is TGTGCCAGCAGCCCCCGGGACAGGGGATGCGAAAAACTGTTTTTT. It translates to CASSPRDRGCEKLFF.

The rearrangement links TRBV3-1 (or the pseudogene TRBV3-2) to TRBJ1-1, with 8 bases that match TRBD1. Germline V gives CDR1 LGHDT, CDR2 YNNKEL (reference sequence). This CDR3 is built from 15 residues. J was trimmed by 4 bases and V by 1 base; bases with no gene match: 5. The CDR3 bases are TGTGCCAGCAGCCAAGCACAGGGGGGGGGCACTGAAGCTTTCTTT. Protein sequence: CASSQAQGGGTEAFF.

This chain connects TRBV4-3 to TRBJ1-6, with a tentative D call TRBD1 (6 bases). Germline-derived CDR1 and CDR2 are LGHNA and YSLEER. The CDR3 loop spans 15 amino acids. V gave up 1 base and J gave up 7 bases, with 11 bases separating them. The CDR3 DNA follows: TGCGCCAGCAGCCAAGGCGTCCAGGGGAATTCACCCCTCCACTTT. This codes for CASSQGVQGNSPLHF.

The J gene is TRBJ1-2, the V gene TRBV28; tentatively, D is TRBD1 (6 bases). The CDR3 is 15 residues long. Germline lookup yields CDR1 MDHEN and CDR2 SYDVKM. V was trimmed by 4 bases and J by 0 bases, leaving 12 bases between them. The CDR3 is CASSSYRASNYGYTF. CDR3 coding DNA: TGTGCCAGCAGTTCTTACAGGGCCTCTAACTATGGCTACACCTTC.

J is TRBJ2-2 and V is TRBV11-2; a weak D match, TRBD1 (6 bases). Germline assignment: CDR1 SGHAT and CDR2 FQNNGV. V was cut by 5 bases and J by 0 bases, with 13 bases left in between. The CDR3 consists of 16 residues. The CDR3 region has the DNA TGTGCCAGCAGCCCTCCGAGGGGGTCGAACACCGGGGAGCTGTTTTTT. As protein: CASSPPRGSNTGELFF. The full variable domain, rest sourced from reference TRBV11-2 and TRBJ2-2, is EAGVAQSPRYKIIEKRQSVAFWCNPISGHATLYWYQQILGQGPKLLIQFQNNGVVDDSQLPKDRFSAERLKGVDSTLKIQPAKLEDSAVYLCASSPPRGSNTGELFFGEGSRLTVL.

The rearrangement links TRBV4-1 to TRBJ2-1; perhaps TRBD1 as D (5 bases). Trimming took off 5 bases at V and 4 bases at J, with 15 bases between the two ends. Germline assignment: CDR1 MGHRA and CDR2 YSYEKL. The CDR3 loop spans 15 amino acids. The CDR3 nucleotides read TGCGCCAGCAGCGGAAATGGGGCCTCGTACAATGAGCAGTTCTTC. This codes for CASSGNGASYNEQFF.

The rearrangement uses TRBV30 and TRBJ1-1; TRBD1 matches at 7 bases. The CDR3 extends over 11 amino acids. Germline V CDR1 and CDR2: GTSNPN, SVGIG (reference sequence). V gave up 2 bases and J gave up 11 bases; unmatched junction bases: 5. The CDR3: CAWSSTRGAFF. In DNA form, the CDR3 reads TGTGCCTGGAGTTCCACCAGGGGGGCTTTCTTT.